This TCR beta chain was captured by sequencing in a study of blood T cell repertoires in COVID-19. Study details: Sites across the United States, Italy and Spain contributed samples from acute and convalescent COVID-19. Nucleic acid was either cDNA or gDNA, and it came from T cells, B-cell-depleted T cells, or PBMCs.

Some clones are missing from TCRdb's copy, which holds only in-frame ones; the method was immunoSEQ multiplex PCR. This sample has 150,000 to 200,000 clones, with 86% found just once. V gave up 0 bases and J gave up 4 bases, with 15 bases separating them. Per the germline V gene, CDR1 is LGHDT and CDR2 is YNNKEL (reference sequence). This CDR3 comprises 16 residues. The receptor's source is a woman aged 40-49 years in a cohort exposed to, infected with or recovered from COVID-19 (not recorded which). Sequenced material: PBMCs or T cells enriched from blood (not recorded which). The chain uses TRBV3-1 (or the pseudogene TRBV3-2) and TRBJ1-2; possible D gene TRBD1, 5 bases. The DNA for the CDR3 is TGTGCCAGCAGCCAAGAGAGAGAGGGACTCTCCTATGGCTACACCTTC. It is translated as CASSQEREGLSYGYTF.